A selection of T cell receptor beta chains follows, all from one sample in a study of blood T cells in healthy people across ages. TCRdb re-called the 5' RACE reads with MiXCR, one entry per CDR3 protein. The repertoire has about 1.7 million distinct CDR3 sequences, 28% of them found once; the top ten carry 7.7%. The sequencing sample was made of blood. These receptor sequences come from a woman under 40 in good health. CDR3s include the opening cysteine and the closing phenylalanine or tryptophan. D genes are given only for firm matches. Rows may omit the clone size; those that give it use once, few, many or a size class.

TRBV5-1	.	.	TRBJ2-3	CASGTFPTDTQYF	TGCGCCAGCGGCACATTCCCCACAGATACGCAGTATTTT
TRBV18	.	.	TRBJ2-1	CTSLASSSYNEQFF	TGTACCAGCTTAGCGTCGAGCTCCTACAATGAGCAGTTCTTC
TRBV3-1	.	TRBD1	TRBJ2-7	CASSQDATGQGYF	TGTGCCAGCAGCCAAGATGCTACGGGACAGGGGTACTTC
TRBV7-3	.	.	TRBJ1-2	CASSPTGSHGYTF	TGTGCCAGCAGCCCAACGGGGTCCCATGGCTACACCTTC
TRBV5-1	.	TRBD1	TRBJ2-1	CASCLLQGALGNEQFF	TGCGCCAGCTGCCTACTTCAGGGGGCTCTTGGGAATGAGCAGTTCTTC
TRBV5-1	.	TRBD2	TRBJ2-1	CASSIRLAPSNEQFF	TGCGCCAGCAGCATTCGACTAGCGCCGTCCAATGAGCAGTTCTTC
TRBV19	.	TRBD2	TRBJ2-4	CASSAPSGIAKNIQYF	TGTGCCAGTAGTGCCCCTAGCGGGATAGCCAAAAACATTCAGTACTTC
TRBV30	many	.	TRBJ2-7	CALEAAYEQYF	TGTGCCCTAGAGGCAGCCTACGAGCAGTACTTC
TRBV4-1	many	.	TRBJ2-3	CASSGQSTDTQYF	TGCGCCAGCAGCGGCCAAAGCACAGATACGCAGTATTTT
TRBV5-1	.	.	TRBJ1-2	CASSLGTSRDGYTF	TGCGCCAGCAGCTTGGGGACAAGTAGGGATGGCTACACCTTC
TRBV9	few	TRBD2	TRBJ2-1	CASSDPLRGVRNEQFF	TGTGCCAGCAGCGATCCCTTACGGGGGGTAAGGAATGAGCAGTTCTTC
TRBV5-5	few	.	TRBJ2-1	CASSTGTEDHEQFF	TGTGCCAGCAGCACCGGGACCGAGGATCATGAGCAGTTCTTC
TRBV7-9	many	.	TRBJ2-3	CASPPYEEHSSTDTQYF	TGTGCCAGCCCGCCATACGAGGAACACTCTAGCACAGATACGCAGTATTTT
TRBV5-1	few	TRBD1	TRBJ2-5	CASSLGQGVRLETQYF	TGCGCCAGCAGCTTGGGACAGGGGGTTCGGTTGGAGACCCAGTACTTC
TRBV7-9	.	TRBD1	TRBJ1-1	CASSPDGQGKNTEAFF	TGTGCCAGCAGCCCGGACGGACAGGGAAAGAACACTGAAGCTTTCTTT
TRBV2	few	.	TRBJ1-2	CASSEARVAGRDGCTF	TGTGCCAGCAGTGAAGCAAGGGTGGCAGGACGGGATGGCTGCACCTTC
TRBV7-8	.	.	TRBJ2-3	CASSLRFAETQYF	TGTGCCAGCAGCTTAAGGTTCGCGGAGACGCAGTATTTT
TRBV2	.	.	TRBJ1-4	CASSDDAGSNEKLFF	TGTGCCAGCAGTGATGACGCGGGGTCTAATGAAAAACTGTTTTTT
TRBV29-1	few	.	TRBJ2-1	CSVNEKAAYNEQFF	TGCAGCGTCAACGAAAAGGCCGCCTACAATGAGCAGTTCTTC
TRBV7-9	.	.	TRBJ2-2	CASSLQWELFF	TGTGCCAGCAGCTTACAGTGGGAGCTGTTTTTT
TRBV5-1	few	.	TRBJ2-7	CASSLSPRTYEQYF	TGCGCCAGCAGCTTGTCGCCCAGGACCTACGAGCAGTACTTC
TRBV29-1	.	TRBD2	TRBJ2-7	CSAGGPSGPSYEQYF	TGCAGCGCGGGAGGGCCTAGCGGGCCCTCCTACGAGCAGTACTTC
TRBV6-2/TRBV6-3	few	.	TRBJ2-4	CASYPKAASSYNEQYF	TGTGCCAGCTACCCCAAAGCGGCGAGCTCCTACAATGAGCAGTACTTC
TRBV18	.	.	TRBJ1-2	CASSPSGGVGYTF	TGTGCCAGCTCACCATCTGGAGGTGTTGGCTACACCTTC
TRBV6-1	few	.	TRBJ2-4	CASSPIPAAITNNEQYF	TGTGCCAGCAGCCCCATACCGGCAGCCATAACTAACAATGAGCAGTACTTC
TRBV29-1	.	.	TRBJ2-3	CSGDPLAGDTQYF	TGCAGCGGGGACCCCTTAGCAGGGGATACGCAGTATTTT
TRBV9	.	.	TRBJ2-1	CASSVSPSEREQFF	TGCGCCAGCAGCGTAAGCCCATCGGAGAGAGAGCAGTTCTTC
TRBV20-1	.	.	TRBJ2-1	CSASIGGGGPLSYNEQFF	TGCAGTGCTAGTATCGGTGGTGGGGGGCCCCTATCCTACAATGAGCAGTTCTTC
TRBV9	.	.	TRBJ2-2	CASSVGGPNRELFF	TGTGCCAGCAGCGTAGGGGGACCGAACAGGGAGCTGTTTTTT
TRBV7-9	.	.	TRBJ2-7	CASSLVSGLLSYEQYF	TGTGCCAGCAGCTTAGTTTCAGGACTTCTCTCCTACGAGCAGTACTTC
TRBV7-9	.	.	TRBJ2-7	CASSFWTAYEQYF	TGTGCTAGCAGCTTTTGGACAGCCTACGAGCAGTACTTC
TRBV11-2	few	.	TRBJ2-5	CASSLGASRGGGEQYF	TGTGCCAGCAGCTTAGGGGCTAGCCGGGGAGGAGGTGAGCAGTACTTC
TRBV12-3/TRBV12-4	once	.	TRBJ2-1	CASSFSRGPYNEQFF	TGTGCCAGCAGTTTTTCCAGGGGCCCCTACAATGAGCAGTTCTTC
TRBV29-1	many	.	TRBJ2-3	CSVWATGSTDTQYF	TGCAGCGTTTGGGCTACAGGGAGTACAGATACGCAGTATTTT
TRBV4-1	.	.	TRBJ2-7	CASSLHARDVGYEQYF	TGCGCCAGCAGCCTGCATGCCCGGGACGTAGGCTACGAGCAGTACTTC
TRBV15	few	.	TRBJ2-5	CATSRDFIDSNQETQYF	TGTGCCACCAGCAGAGATTTTATCGACAGTAACCAAGAGACCCAGTACTTC
TRBV12-3/TRBV12-4	.	.	TRBJ1-2	CASSLWDRRLANYGYTF	TGTGCCAGCAGTTTATGGGACCGCCGATTAGCTAACTATGGCTACACCTTC
TRBV5-1	few	.	TRBJ2-6	CASSLANGSGANVLTF	TGCGCCAGCAGCTTGGCCAATGGGTCCGGGGCCAACGTCCTGACTTTC
TRBV29-1	.	.	TRBJ1-5	CSALWGSNRPQHF	TGCAGCGCCTTATGGGGTAGCAATCGGCCCCAGCATTTT
TRBV11-2	.	.	TRBJ2-7	CASSFGNTYEQYF	TGTGCCAGCAGCTTCGGGAATACCTACGAGCAGTACTTC
TRBV18	few	.	TRBJ1-2	CASSPDVGEGGYTF	TGTGCCAGCTCACCAGACGTCGGGGAAGGAGGCTACACCTTC
TRBV7-2	many	.	TRBJ2-7	CASSLASGKEYF	TGTGCCAGCAGCTTAGCGAGTGGGAAGGAGTACTTC
TRBV29-1	many	TRBD2	TRBJ2-3	CSGGLAIASTDTQYF	TGCAGCGGTGGACTAGCTATTGCTAGCACAGATACGCAGTATTTT
TRBV12-3/TRBV12-4	once	.	TRBJ2-5	CASTLSYSLGETQYF	TGTGCCAGCACTCTAAGCTACTCCCTCGGGGAGACCCAGTACTTC
TRBV29-1	many	.	TRBJ2-1	CSVERFAAGDEQFF	TGCAGCGTTGAGCGGTTTGCGGCAGGGGATGAGCAGTTCTTC
TRBV10-1	few	.	TRBJ2-7	CASSAAGTPYEQYF	TGCGCCAGCAGTGCTGCGGGGACCCCCTACGAGCAGTACTTC
TRBV29-1	.	TRBD2	TRBJ2-1	CSVETTSASSYNEQFF	TGCAGCGTTGAAACTACTAGCGCCTCCTCCTACAATGAGCAGTTCTTC